This TCR beta chain was profiled in a study of early T cells in non-severe SARS-CoV-2 infection (dated by TCRdb to 2020 to 2023). About the full investigation: Because TCR sequencing relied on bulk RNA taken from unsorted whole blood, pairing of alpha and beta chains was not possible.

For this clonotype: The antigen this receptor binds is unknown. Base-call qualities are not available, and no considerably larger clone is one nucleotide away.

The study was a case-control design nested within a healthcare worker cohort in London, UK, with weekly nasopharyngeal swab PCR tests and blood sampling. Between 23 and 31 March 2020, the week of the UK lockdown, healthcare workers were enrolled and then followed up weekly for as long as 16 weeks. The CDR3 starts with the cysteine, ends with the phenylalanine, and has 12 residues. Only the CDR3 DNA stays, 36 bases, in frame from base 1. CDR1 SQVTM and CDR2 ANQGSEA were looked up in the germline V gene. Results and caveats for the whole study, not just this receptor: VDJdb matching was skewed toward anti-spike CD8 responses, so virus-specific expansions were likely underestimated and private and CD4 specificities were missed.

Libraries came from 5' RACE. Sequencing instrument: NextSeq 500. Unique molecular identifiers were attached to individual cDNA molecules in the TCR library protocol so that sequencing error and PCR bias could be corrected. Both TCR alpha and beta chains were sequenced, and tight co-correlation was observed between alpha and beta sequence abundances in each sample. Turning to the authors' computational methods: Decombinator V4 was used to perform V gene, J gene and CDR3 annotation of TCR sequences. TCRs were defined as expanded if a significant change between any two time points was detected under a Poisson model with p below 0.0001. TCR abundances were normalised to the total number of TCRs sequenced per sample and expressed as counts per million. MAIT TCRs were defined by TRAV1-2 paired with TRAJ12, TRAJ20 or TRAJ33, and iNKT TCRs by TRAV10 paired with TRAJ18. VDJdb, accessed 1 November 2021, was searched for CMV, EBV and SARS-CoV-2 annotated TCRs, excluding TCRs annotated for multiple antigens. TCRdb redid the processing of the public reads, applying fastp at Q25 and MiXCR, and retained in-frame beta chains. CDR3 protein sequences are deduplicated, and each keeps its most common genes and DNA. The V and J calls come from TCRdb's annotation, not from the publication. The sample table shows more than 75,000 distinct CDR3 sequences, and roughly an eighth are seen once. Roughly 6% of the sample rests with the top ten.

Sequenced: whole blood. The receptor comes from an adult who was a healthcare worker with PCR-confirmed SARS-CoV-2 infection or an uninfected control (not recorded which). The sequence is built from TRBV29-1 and TRBJ2-2; TRBD1 matches 9 bases in the middle. The DNA reads as follows: TGCGGGGGGACAGGGAGTGAACGGGAGCTGTTTTTT. Translated, it gives CGGTGSERELFF.